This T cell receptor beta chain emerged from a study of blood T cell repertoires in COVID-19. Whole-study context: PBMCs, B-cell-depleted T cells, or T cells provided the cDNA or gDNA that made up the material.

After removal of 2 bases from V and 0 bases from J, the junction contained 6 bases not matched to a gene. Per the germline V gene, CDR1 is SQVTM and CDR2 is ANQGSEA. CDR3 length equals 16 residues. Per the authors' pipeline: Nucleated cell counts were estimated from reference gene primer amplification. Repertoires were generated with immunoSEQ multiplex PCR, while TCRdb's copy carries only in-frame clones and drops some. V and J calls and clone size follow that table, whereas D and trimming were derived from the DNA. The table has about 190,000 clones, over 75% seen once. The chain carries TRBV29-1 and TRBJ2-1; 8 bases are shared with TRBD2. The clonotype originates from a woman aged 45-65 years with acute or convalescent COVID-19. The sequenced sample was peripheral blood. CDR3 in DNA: TGCAGCGTTGAATCACTAGCGGCGAGCTCCTACAATGAGCAGTTCTTC. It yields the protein CSVESLAASSYNEQFF.